One sample yielded the 30 T cell receptor beta chains listed below, sequenced in a study of cytomegalovirus exposure and HLA in healthy donors. The method was immunoSEQ multiplex PCR; TCRdb's version includes in-frame clones alone and lacks a portion of them. The sample has roughly 190,000 clones, approximately 86% seen once. Sequenced sample: PBMCs. Receptor source: a man in his thirties or forties in good health and CMV-seropositive.

This chain connects TRBV19 to TRBJ1-5; D is unclear. From germline, CDR1 is LNHDA and CDR2 SQIVND (reference sequence). Trimming shortened V by 3 bases and J by 2 bases, and 8 bases separated the two germline ends. The CDR3 is 14 amino acids. The CDR3 loop is CASSMRAGNQPQHF. CDR3 nucleotides: TGTGCCAGTAGTATGAGAGCAGGCAATCAGCCCCAGCATTTT.

The chain couples TRBV20-1 to TRBJ2-5; D possibly corresponds to TRBD2 (5 bases). The V gene lost 2 bases and the J gene lost 5 bases, with 6 bases spanning the gap. The CDR3 is 11 amino acids. Germline-derived CDR1 and CDR2 are DFQATT and SNEGSKA (reference sequence). As DNA, the CDR3 is TGCAGTGCTAGATCGGGGGAGACCCAGTACTTC. It translates to CSARSGETQYF.

The V and J genes are TRBV30 and TRBJ2-3, with 11 bases fitting TRBD2. CDR3 length: 14 residues. Germline V lookup: CDR1 GTSNPN, CDR2 SVGIG (reference sequence). V shed 5 bases and J 2 bases; nucleotides not matched to a gene: 3. CDR3 amino acids: CAWGTSGATDTQYF. The CDR3 DNA is TGTGCCTGGGGGACTAGCGGTGCCACAGATACGCAGTATTTT.

The chain links TRBV2 to TRBJ2-7; 10 bases fit TRBD2. V shed 10 bases, J shed 0 bases, and the junction held 9 bases outside the gene matches. The CDR3 is 15 residues long. CDR1 is SNHLY, CDR2 FYNNEI, per germline. The CDR3 loop reads CAISSGTSDSYEQYF. CDR3 bases: TGTGCCATCTCAAGTGGGACTAGCGACTCCTACGAGCAGTACTTC.

J is TRBJ1-1 and V is TRBV5-6, with TRBD1 as a possible D gene (5 bases). Germline lookup yields CDR1 SGHDT and CDR2 YYEEEE. Trimming shortened V by 2 bases and J by 8 bases, and 13 bases separated the two germline ends. This CDR3 has 13 amino acids. Written as DNA, the CDR3 is TGTGCCAGCAGCTTCGGAGGGACGCTGGAAGCTTTCTTT. This translates into CASSFGGTLEAFF.

This clone has a handful of counts. This chain joins TRBV29-1 and TRBJ1-1; D is undetermined. From germline, CDR1 is SQVTM and CDR2 ANQGSEA. The CDR3 spans 11 residues. V shed 3 bases and J shed 3 bases, with 5 bases lying between them. CDR3 sequence: CSVEVHTEAFF. CDR3 nucleotides: TGCAGCGTTGAGGTACACACTGAAGCTTTCTTT.

This chain connects TRBV6-4 to TRBJ2-5, with 9 bases lining up with TRBD2. The CDR3 is 15 residues long. Per germline, CDR1 MRHNA and CDR2 SNTAGT. V gave up 6 bases and J gave up 7 bases; unmatched junction bases: 12. The CDR3 sequence is CASSVRLAEDRTQYF. As DNA, the CDR3 is TGTGCCAGCAGCGTTCGACTAGCGGAAGATAGGACCCAGTACTTC.

This clone has a single count. V usage is TRBV9 and J usage is TRBJ2-7; 9 bases agree with TRBD2. J lost 5 bases, V lost 4 bases, and 7 bases had no gene match. This CDR3 has 14 residues. CDR1 and CDR2 from the germline V gene are SGDLS and YYNGEE. The CDR3 DNA reads as TGTGCCAGCAGCCTTCTTAGCGGGAGCCACGAGCAGTACTTC. Translated: CASSLLSGSHEQYF.

The chain employs TRBV28 and TRBJ2-3; 9 bases align to TRBD2. CDR3 length: 16 residues. The V and J ends lost 2 bases and 6 bases, in that order; junction bases with no gene match: 9. CDR1 MDHEN and CDR2 SYDVKM come from the germline V gene. CDR3 nucleotide sequence: TGTGCCAGCAGTTTAATTAGCGGGGGCCTGTCGGATACGCAGTATTTT. Its translation is CASSLISGGLSDTQYF.

This chain uses TRBV18 with TRBJ2-1; 11 nucleotides align to TRBD2. With V trimmed by 3 bases and J by 8 bases, 9 bases remained unmatched. This CDR3 is 16 amino acids long. Germline assignment: CDR1 KGHSH and CDR2 LQKENI. In nucleotides, the CDR3 is TGTGCCAGCTCACCGTTCACTAGCGGGAGAGGGGATGAGCAGTTCTTC. It translates to CASSPFTSGRGDEQFF.

The chain uses TRBV27 and TRBJ1-2; D may be TRBD1 (5 bases). Trimming stripped 3 bases from V and 8 bases from J, with 19 bases between. CDR1 and CDR2 (germline): MNHEY, SMNVEV (reference sequence). This CDR3 has 15 amino acids. CDR3 sequence reads: CASSFPDLRGDGYTF. In DNA, the CDR3 is TGTGCCAGCAGTTTTCCCGATCTACGGGGGGACGGCTACACCTTC.

V and J are TRBV19 and TRBJ2-2, with a tentative D call TRBD2 (6 bases). V was trimmed by 3 bases and J by 5 bases, leaving 10 bases between them. CDR1 is LNHDA, CDR2 SQIVND, per germline (reference sequence). The CDR3 runs to 14 residues. The chain's CDR3 is CASSIAGSTGELFF. Here the CDR3 DNA reads TGTGCCAGTAGTATCGCGGGATCGACCGGGGAGCTGTTTTTT.

The chain joins TRBV4-1 to TRBJ2-3; 10 bases match TRBD2. This CDR3 region has 18 residues. V lost 3 bases, J lost 4 bases, and 13 bases stayed unmatched. Germline lookup yields CDR1 MGHRA and CDR2 YSYEKL. Here the CDR3 reads CASSHGNRGLAMADTQYF. The CDR3 nucleotides are TGCGCCAGCAGCCATGGGAATCGGGGACTAGCGATGGCAGATACGCAGTATTTT.

The rearrangement links TRBV11-3 to TRBJ2-7; D ambiguous. There are 13 residues in the CDR3. Deletions cut 1 base from V and 4 bases from J, with 8 bases between. Germline V gene data show CDR1 as SGHNT and CDR2 as YENEEA. CDR3 in DNA: TGTGCCAGCAGCTTAGCCGCAGAATACGAGCAGTACTTC. This translates into CASSLAAEYEQYF. Full variable domain (rest looked up from reference TRBV11-3 and TRBJ2-7): EAGVVQSPRYKIIEKKQPVAFWCNPISGHNTLYWYLQNLGQGPELLIRYENEEAVDDSQLPKDRFSAERLKGVDSTLKIQPAELGDSAVYLCASSLAAEYEQYFGPGTRLTVT.

V gene TRBV6-5 combines with J gene TRBJ2-2, with TRBD2 identical over 7 bases. CDR3 length: 16 amino acids. The germline CDR1 and CDR2 sequences are MNHEY and SVGAGI. The V segment lost 2 bases and the J segment 0 bases; nucleotides outside the gene matches: 3. The CDR3 here is CASSYTSASNTGELFF. The CDR3 bases are TGTGCCAGCAGTTACACTAGCGCTTCGAACACCGGGGAGCTGTTTTTT.

The table lists this clone with many counts. The chain employs TRBV15 and TRBJ2-1; D call uncertain. Trimming pared 1 base from V and 6 bases from J, leaving 10 bases between. Germline lookup yields CDR1 LNHNV and CDR2 YYDKDF (reference sequence). This CDR3 spans 14 amino acids. In DNA, the CDR3 is TGTGCCACCAGCAGAGTTGCGGAGATCAATGAGCAGTTCTTC. It codes for CATSRVAEINEQFF. The variable domain in full, completed from reference TRBV15 and TRBJ2-1, reads DAMVIQNPRYQVTQFGKPVTLSCSQTLNHNVMYWYQQKSSQAPKLLFHYYDKDFNNEADTPDNFQSRRPNTSFCFLDIRSPGLGDTAMYLCATSRVAEINEQFFGPGTRLTVL.

This chain uses TRBV30 with TRBJ2-3; D not certain. V was pared by 0 bases and J by 2 bases, with 12 bases between. CDR1 and CDR2 (germline): GTSNPN, SVGIG (reference sequence). The CDR3 runs to 15 residues. The CDR3 here is CAWSVPLRPTDTQYF. As DNA, the CDR3 is TGTGCCTGGAGTGTACCCCTACGCCCCACAGATACGCAGTATTTT.

The V call is TRBV28, the J call TRBJ1-2; no clear D. CDR1 and CDR2 (germline): MDHEN, SYDVKM. Between the trimmed V and J ends, which lost 3 bases and 8 bases, there was a span of 16 bases. This CDR3 contains 14 residues. CDR3 DNA sequence: TGTGCCAGCAGTTTTCCATACATCCCTCAGGGCTACACCTTC. This encodes CASSFPYIPQGYTF.

This sequence joins TRBV6-5 and TRBJ2-2; 10 bases match TRBD2. After removal of 4 bases from V and 1 base from J, the junction contained 0 bases not matched to a gene. The length of the CDR3 is 15 residues. Germline V gene sequence: CDR1 MNHEY, CDR2 SVGAGI. The CDR3 sequence: CASSWTSGNTGELFF. DNA of the CDR3: TGTGCCAGCAGTTGGACTAGCGGGAACACCGGGGAGCTGTTTTTT.

In this sample, this clone turned up once. The rearrangement joins TRBV9 to TRBJ2-2; the D gene could be TRBD1 or TRBD2 (5 bases each). Trimming removed 3 bases at V and 6 bases at J, with 6 bases between. The germline gives CDR1 SGDLS, CDR2 YYNGEE. The CDR3 has 12 residues. The CDR3 sequence: CASSGGAGELFF. CDR3 sequence (DNA): TGTGCCAGCAGCGGAGGGGCCGGGGAGCTGTTTTTT.

V gene TRBV6-5 combines with J gene TRBJ1-2; 7 nucleotides align to TRBD1. There are 15 residues in the CDR3. Germline CDR1 is MNHEY and CDR2 is SVGAGI. Trimming at V came to 5 bases and at J to 2 bases, leaving 8 bases not matched to a gene. CDR3 residues: CASSKPRGANYGYTF. For the CDR3, the DNA is TGTGCCAGCAGTAAGCCCAGGGGGGCCAACTATGGCTACACCTTC.

The chain has TRBV11-2 and TRBJ1-4; 9 bases match TRBD1. Germline V CDR1 and CDR2: SGHAT, FQNNGV. V trimming: 5 bases; J trimming: 8 bases; junction bases outside the gene matches: 9. This CDR3 is 15 amino acids long. CDR3 region: CASSTRGTGWEKLFF. CDR3 bases: TGTGCCAGCAGCACAAGGGGGACAGGGTGGGAAAAACTGTTTTTT. Supplemented by reference TRBV11-2 and TRBJ1-4, the full variable domain reads EAGVAQSPRYKIIEKRQSVAFWCNPISGHATLYWYQQILGQGPKLLIQFQNNGVVDDSQLPKDRFSAERLKGVDSTLKIQPAKLEDSAVYLCASSTRGTGWEKLFFGSGTQLSVL.

J is TRBJ2-1 and V is TRBV4-1; D may be TRBD2 (5 bases). Germline CDR1 is MGHRA and CDR2 is YSYEKL. Deletions cut 1 base from V and 6 bases from J, with 10 bases between. The CDR3 is 14 residues long. CDR3 in amino acids: CASSQGLLGNEQFF. The CDR3, as DNA: TGCGCCAGCAGCCAAGGGTTACTAGGCAATGAGCAGTTCTTC.

The CDR3 sequence is CASSDRGLGYTF. The CDR3 nucleotides read TGTGCCAGCAGTGACAGGGGGCTCGGCTACACCTTC. V is TRBV25-1 and J is TRBJ1-2, with 8 bases that match TRBD1. The V gene end was trimmed by 3 bases and the J gene end by 8 bases; junction bases not matched to a gene: 2. CDR1 and CDR2 from the germline V gene are MGHDK and SYGVNS. The CDR3 covers 12 residues.

The chain links TRBV19 to TRBJ2-7; TRBD2 might be the D (6 bases). Trimming cost V 5 bases and J 3 bases, with 20 bases left between them. The germline V gene has CDR1 LNHDA and CDR2 SQIVND (reference sequence). CDR3 length: 16 amino acids. For the CDR3, the DNA is TGTGCCAGTAGTCAAGGAGCGGGTCTCACCCTCTACGAGCAGTACTTC. It specifies CASSQGAGLTLYEQYF.

This chain uses TRBV11-3 with TRBJ1-1; 7 positions agree with TRBD1. The CDR3 loop spans 14 amino acids. The V gene's germline CDR1 is SGHNT and CDR2 YENEEA. Losses at the gene ends were 2 bases for V and 4 bases for J; bases not matched to a gene: 4. CDR3 sequence reads: CASSLRQGSTEAFF. DNA of the CDR3: TGTGCCAGCAGCTTAAGACAGGGTTCCACTGAAGCTTTCTTT.

The chain combines TRBV27 with TRBJ2-5, with D perhaps TRBD1 (6 bases). The CDR3 runs to 16 residues. The germline gives CDR1 MNHEY, CDR2 SMNVEV (reference sequence). With 6 bases removed from V and 2 bases from J, the gap between germline ends came to 19 bases. CDR3 sequence: CASRSLGTGTQETQYF. The CDR3, as DNA: TGTGCCAGCAGATCGCTAGGAACGGGGACACAAGAGACCCAGTACTTC.

The chain couples TRBV27 to TRBJ2-6; D ambiguous. The V gene's germline CDR1 is MNHEY and CDR2 SMNVEV (reference sequence). V shed 0 bases and J shed 9 bases, with 12 bases lying between them. The CDR3 runs to 15 residues. CDR3 amino acids: CASSLSSQPINVLTF. The CDR3 DNA is TGTGCCAGCAGTTTATCATCACAACCTATCAACGTCCTGACTTTC.

V is TRBV6-1 and J is TRBJ2-1; a possible D gene is TRBD2 (6 bases). This CDR3 spans 14 amino acids. Germline CDR1 is MNHNS and CDR2 is SASEGT. Trimming stripped 6 bases from V and 3 bases from J, with 12 bases between. The CDR3 protein is CASRSSGNYNEQFF. CDR3 in DNA: TGTGCCAGCAGGAGTAGCGGTAACTACAATGAGCAGTTCTTC.

The chain couples TRBV4-1 to TRBJ2-2; D call uncertain. With 3 bases removed from V and 4 bases from J, the gap between germline ends came to 9 bases. Germline assignment: CDR1 MGHRA and CDR2 YSYEKL. CDR3 length equals 14 residues. The DNA of the CDR3 is TGCGCCAGCAGCCACCAGTCGGGCACCGGGGAGCTGTTTTTT. Its protein is CASSHQSGTGELFF.